These 23 T cell receptor beta chains originate from one sample sequenced in a study of shared clonotypes between healthy human individuals (dated by TCRdb to about 2020). Libraries were constructed by the immunoSEQ multiplex PCR assay. In its TCRdb copy, this immuneACCESS table keeps in-frame sequences only and misses some clones. Where compared with another copy, unresolved V genes explain less than half of these, and the others have no known cause. The sample table holds about 1,500,000 clones, of which 95% to 97% were seen once. Together, the top ten hold roughly 1.2% of the sample. Specimen: naive CD4+ T cells sorted from blood. What the cell subset or site label conveys for this sample: CD45RA+ positively selected. Source of these receptors: a man aged 25 to 40 in good health.

The chain recombines TRBV28 with TRBJ1-1, with 8 bases fitting TRBD1. CDR1 and CDR2 (germline): MDHEN, SYDVKM. V was pared by 7 bases and J by 1 base, with 5 bases of the junction left unmatched. The CDR3 contains 14 residues. The CDR3 DNA sequence: TGTGCCAGCAACCCAGGGGGCTCGAACACTGAAGCTTTCTTT. Translated, it gives CASNPGGSNTEAFF.

The V call is TRBV6-5, the J call TRBJ1-1; a weak D match, TRBD1 (6 bases). Germline-derived CDR1 and CDR2 are MNHEY and SVGAGI. Trimming pared 6 bases from V and 11 bases from J, leaving 22 bases between. The CDR3 has 14 amino acids. CDR3 region: CASREGPGHTLAFF. The CDR3 nucleotides read TGTGCCAGCAGGGAGGGGCCGGGACACACTCTTGCTTTCTTT.

Only one count was recorded for this clone. The chain is built from TRBV6-5 and TRBJ1-1; 8 positions agree with TRBD1. CDR3 length: 15 amino acids. Germline V CDR1 and CDR2: MNHEY, SVGAGI. V trimming: 6 bases; J trimming: 6 bases; junction bases outside the gene matches: 12. The CDR3 is CASRQNRGLVAEAFF. The DNA for the CDR3 is TGTGCCAGCAGGCAAAACAGGGGGTTAGTCGCTGAAGCTTTCTTT.

J is TRBJ2-1 and V is TRBV29-1; a weak D match, TRBD1 (5 bases). Trimming took 0 bases from V and 6 from J, leaving 21 bases between them. Germline V gene sequence: CDR1 SQVTM, CDR2 ANQGSEA. The CDR3 sequence is 17 residues long. The CDR3 nucleotides are TGCAGCGTTGAAGATCAACTGGGGCTAGTTAATAGCAATGAGCAGTTCTTC. It specifies CSVEDQLGLVNSNEQFF.

The rearrangement links TRBV27 to TRBJ1-1; no firm D call. The germline gives CDR1 MNHEY, CDR2 SMNVEV (reference sequence). CDR3 length: 14 residues. V was shortened by 3 bases and J by 0 bases, with 8 bases between the two germline ends. The CDR3: CASSFSRMNTEAFF. CDR3 in DNA: TGTGCCAGCAGTTTCAGCAGAATGAACACTGAAGCTTTCTTT.

This clone turned up a few times. This chain links TRBV5-1 with TRBJ2-2; 8 bases line up with TRBD1. Trimming cost V 2 bases and J 4 bases; bases outside gene matches: 4. The CDR3 consists of 15 residues. The germline V gene has CDR1 SGHRS and CDR2 YFSETQ. CDR3 loop: CASSFGTGPTGELFF. The CDR3 bases are TGCGCCAGCAGCTTCGGGACAGGTCCCACCGGGGAGCTGTTTTTT.

This clone was observed a single time. Other DNA sequences of this sample code for an identical CDR3. The genes are TRBV18 and TRBJ2-7; D unclear. CDR3 length: 12 residues. Germline V gene data show CDR1 as KGHSH and CDR2 as LQKENI. Trimming took 1 base from V and 2 from J, leaving 3 bases between them. The CDR3 sequence is CASSPLAYEQYF. The CDR3, as DNA: TGTGCCAGCTCACCACTGGCCTACGAGCAGTACTTC.

The genes are TRBV7-6 and TRBJ2-5; TRBD2 agrees at 13 bases. CDR1 and CDR2 (germline): SGHVS, FNYEAQ. Trimming removed 1 base from V and 4 bases from J; junction bases left unmatched: 3. The CDR3 is 16 residues long. As DNA, the CDR3 is TGTGCCAGCAGCTTAGGGACTAGCGGGAGTGGAGAGACCCAGTACTTC. Its protein is CASSLGTSGSGETQYF.

The rearrangement joins TRBV5-6 to TRBJ1-2, with D possibly TRBD1 on 5 matching bases. The ends were cut back, 2 bases at V and 4 bases at J, with 15 bases in the middle. CDR3 length equals 15 residues. Germline V lookup: CDR1 SGHDT, CDR2 YYEEEE. In nucleotides, the CDR3 is TGTGCCAGCAGCTTATTTCAGGGCGGCGGCTATGGCTACACCTTC. Residues: CASSLFQGGGYGYTF.

The chain uses TRBV18 and TRBJ2-7; no firm D call. The CDR3 sequence is 13 residues long. V was cut by 2 bases and J by 0 bases, with 5 bases left in between. Germline V gene data show CDR1 as KGHSH and CDR2 as LQKENI. The DNA for the CDR3 is TGTGCCAGCTCACCAAAGGTCTCCTACGAGCAGTACTTC. Translated, it gives CASSPKVSYEQYF.

This clone was seen only once. The genes are TRBV25-1 and TRBJ2-7, with TRBD2 matching 7 bases. Germline V CDR1 and CDR2: MGHDK, SYGVNS. This CDR3 spans 14 amino acids. Trimming at V came to 5 bases and at J to 0 bases, leaving 4 bases not matched to a gene. The CDR3 here is CASSPRGSSYEQYF. CDR3 DNA sequence: TGTGCCAGCAGTCCGCGGGGGTCCTCCTACGAGCAGTACTTC.

The V and J genes are TRBV29-1 and TRBJ2-1, with 7 nucleotides matching TRBD1. CDR3 size: 14 residues. J gave up 5 bases and V 3 bases, and 7 bases lay outside the gene matches. CDR1 is SQVTM, CDR2 ANQGSEA, per germline. The CDR3 coding sequence is TGCAGCGTTGACGGACAGGTATTAGACAATGAGCAGTTCTTC. It yields the protein CSVDGQVLDNEQFF.

The chain couples TRBV30 to TRBJ1-5; tentatively, D is TRBD1 (5 bases). Trimming removed 5 bases at V and 0 bases at J, with 20 bases between. The CDR3 is 17 amino acids. CDR1 is GTSNPN, CDR2 SVGIG, per germline (reference sequence). The CDR3 is CAWGGGRGSSSNQPQHF. DNA for the CDR3: TGTGCCTGGGGTGGGGGTAGGGGCTCGTCTAGCAATCAGCCCCAGCATTTT.

CDR3 coding DNA: TGCGCCAGCAGCTTGGCTGGAGCTTCCCTGGGTGAGCAGTTCTTC. Its translation: CASSLAGASLGEQFF. J is TRBJ2-1 and V is TRBV5-1; D not resolved. The CDR3 has 15 amino acids. V lost 0 bases and J lost 9, with 16 bases in between. Germline CDR1 SGHRS, CDR2 YFSETQ.

This rearrangement joins TRBV27 to TRBJ2-7; possibly TRBD1 or TRBD2 for D (5 bases each). The CDR3 is 14 residues long. Germline V CDR1 and CDR2: MNHEY, SMNVEV (reference sequence). The ends were cut back, 8 bases at V and 5 bases at J, with 19 bases in the middle. DNA of the CDR3: TGTGCCAGCTCACGAGGGACCTCATCTCACGAGCAGTACTTC. This gives the protein CASSRGTSSHEQYF.

This chain connects TRBV11-2 to TRBJ2-1; 13 bases fit TRBD2. The CDR3 totals 15 residues. The germline gives CDR1 SGHAT, CDR2 FQNNGV. With V trimmed by 5 bases and J by 10 bases, 8 bases remained unmatched. The CDR3 is CASSALAGGPGEQFF. The CDR3 nucleotides read TGTGCCAGCAGCGCACTAGCGGGAGGGCCTGGCGAGCAGTTCTTC. The whole variable domain, remainder taken from reference TRBV11-2 and TRBJ2-1, is EAGVAQSPRYKIIEKRQSVAFWCNPISGHATLYWYQQILGQGPKLLIQFQNNGVVDDSQLPKDRFSAERLKGVDSTLKIQPAKLEDSAVYLCASSALAGGPGEQFFGPGTRLTVL.

This chain joins TRBV5-1 and TRBJ2-5; D remains ambiguous. Trimming pared 1 base from V and 1 base from J, leaving 11 bases between. Germline lookup yields CDR1 SGHRS and CDR2 YFSETQ. The CDR3 runs to 15 residues. CDR3 amino acids: CASSLLGGFQETQYF. CDR3 sequence (DNA): TGCGCCAGCAGCTTGTTAGGCGGTTTCCAAGAGACCCAGTACTTC.

This rearrangement joins TRBV2 to TRBJ2-7, with D possibly TRBD1 on 6 matching bases. CDR3 length equals 14 residues. Per germline, CDR1 SNHLY and CDR2 FYNNEI. With 4 bases removed from V and 1 base from J, the gap between germline ends came to 11 bases. DNA of the CDR3: TGTGCCAGCAGTGTAGGGGGTTTGTCCTACGAGCAGTACTTC. This encodes CASSVGGLSYEQYF.

The gene calls are TRBV6-6 and TRBJ1-1, with D possibly TRBD1 on 5 matching bases. Germline CDR1 is MNHNY and CDR2 is SVGAGI (reference sequence). The V and J ends lost 6 bases and 0 bases respectively, with 14 bases between them. The CDR3 is 15 amino acids. The CDR3 reads CASSIQGLVNTEAFF. In nucleotides, the CDR3 is TGTGCCAGCAGCATTCAGGGATTGGTGAACACTGAAGCTTTCTTT.

The CDR3 spells CASSVRGDTNTGELFF. CDR3 nucleotides: TGTGCCAGCAGCGTACGAGGAGACACGAACACCGGGGAGCTGTTTTTT. This rearrangement joins TRBV9 to TRBJ2-2; D remains unclear. Per the germline V gene, CDR1 is SGDLS and CDR2 is YYNGEE. The V gene lost 1 base and the J gene lost 0 bases, with 10 bases spanning the gap. This CDR3 has 16 amino acids.

The chain couples TRBV7-6 to TRBJ2-2, with D tentatively TRBD2 (6 bases). The V and J ends lost 4 bases and 0 bases respectively, with 12 bases between them. Germline V gene lookup returns CDR1 SGHVS and CDR2 FNYEAQ. This CDR3 is built from 16 residues. The CDR3 loop is CASSYTSGPNTGELFF. CDR3 DNA: TGTGCCAGCAGCTACACAAGCGGGCCGAACACCGGGGAGCTGTTTTTT.

This chain uses TRBV6-1 with TRBJ2-7; 12 bases match TRBD2. The junction had 1 base not matched to a gene; V was cut back by 4 bases and J by 0 bases. The germline gives CDR1 MNHNS, CDR2 SASEGT. CDR3 length equals 15 residues. This CDR3 reads CASSGTSGNSYEQYF. The CDR3 DNA reads as TGTGCCAGCAGTGGGACTAGCGGGAACTCCTACGAGCAGTACTTC.

On this clone itself: The sample holds other DNA sequences that translate to the same CDR3. The genes are TRBV9 and TRBJ2-7, with a weak D call TRBD2 (5 bases). This CDR3 spans 15 amino acids. CDR1 and CDR2 from the germline V gene are SGDLS and YYNGEE. With 0 bases removed from V and 2 bases from J, the gap between germline ends came to 12 bases. CDR3 amino acids: CASSVGGSGTYEQYF. CDR3 sequence (DNA): TGTGCCAGCAGCGTAGGTGGCAGCGGTACCTACGAGCAGTACTTC.